The 26 T cell receptor beta chains given below trace back to one sample, sequenced in a study of Graves' ophthalmopathy and Graves' hyperthyroidism. Amplified material comprised TCR beta CDR3 regions derived from RNA transcripts. First-round RT-PCR with HTBI primers preceded a second-round multiplex PCR. MiXCR, run by TCRdb on the multiplex PCR reads, gives a single entry per CDR3 protein. The top ten hold 11% of the sample, which has around 1.1 million distinct CDR3 sequences, about 35% seen once. Sequencing was done on a sample of peripheral blood or thyroid tissue (not recorded which). The source is an adult man with Graves' hyperthyroidism.

This clonotype was counted at least ten times. The chain combines TRBV14 with TRBJ2-2; D possibly corresponds to TRBD2 (6 bases). Germline V gene sequence: CDR1 SGHDN, CDR2 FVKESK. Trimming took 3 bases from V and 1 from J, leaving 12 bases between them. This CDR3 region has 16 residues. The CDR3 region is CASSHGWRGNTGELFF. CDR3 sequence (DNA): TGTGCCAGCAGCCATGGTTGGAGGGGGAACACCGGGGAGCTGTTTTTT.

The chain has TRBV29-1 and TRBJ2-7, with 7 bases lining up with TRBD2. Per the germline V gene, CDR1 is SQVTM and CDR2 is ANQGSEA. The V and J ends lost 8 bases and 7 bases, in that order; junction bases with no gene match: 8. The CDR3 extends over 11 amino acids. Here the CDR3 DNA reads TGCAGCATTAAGCCGGGGGGAGAGCAGTACTTC. Translated: CSIKPGGEQYF.

Many counts were recorded for this clonotype. The V and J genes are TRBV19 and TRBJ1-2; 7 bases line up with TRBD1. The CDR3 runs to 15 residues. From germline, CDR1 is LNHDA and CDR2 SQIVND (reference sequence). Germline trimming cut 5 bases from V and 5 bases from J; bases unmatched to any gene: 11. CDR3 coding DNA: TGTGCCAGTAGTCGGACAGGCCAGGGCCCTTATGGCTACACCTTC. It encodes CASSRTGQGPYGYTF.

This clonotype has a count of ten or more. This chain's CDR3 is CASKQDGLNTGELFF. CDR3 sequence (DNA): TGTGCCAGCAAGCAGGATGGGCTGAACACCGGGGAGCTGTTTTTT. The chain combines TRBV7-9 with TRBJ2-2; D unresolved. This CDR3 region has 15 residues. The V gene lost 7 bases and the J gene lost 1 base, with 13 bases spanning the gap. Germline lookup yields CDR1 SEHNR and CDR2 FQNEAQ (reference sequence).

In this sample, this clonotype turned up many times. V and J are TRBV7-8 and TRBJ2-7; TRBD1 matches at 8 bases. This CDR3 contains 14 residues. After removal of 2 bases from V and 4 bases from J, the junction contained 4 bases not matched to a gene. Germline values: CDR1 SGHVS, CDR2 FQNEAQ. The CDR3 sequence: CASSLQGALYEQYF. The CDR3 DNA sequence: TGTGCCAGCAGCTTACAGGGGGCATTATACGAGCAGTACTTC.

The chain has TRBV6-5 and TRBJ1-3; the D is unclear. V lost 4 bases, J lost 3 bases, and 10 bases lay in between. In germline, CDR1 is MNHEY, CDR2 SVGAGI. There are 14 residues in the CDR3. The CDR3 DNA is TGTGCCAGCAGTTGCAAGAGTTGTGGAAACACCATATATTTT. It codes for CASSCKSCGNTIYF.

This rearrangement joins TRBV19 to TRBJ1-1, with TRBD1 identical over 7 bases. Looked up from germline, CDR1 is LNHDA and CDR2 is SQIVND (reference sequence). Trimming took 3 bases from V and 5 from J; bases not matched to a gene: 6. The CDR3 totals 14 residues. The DNA for the CDR3 is TGTGCCAGTAGTATCGAGGGGGCCGAGACTGAAGCTTTCTTT. Protein product: CASSIEGAETEAFF. The full variable domain, rest sourced from reference TRBV19 and TRBJ1-1, is DGGITQSPKYLFRKEGQNVTLSCEQNLNHDAMYWYRQDPGQGLRLIYYSQIVNDFQKGDIAEGYSVSREKKESFPLTVTSAQKNPTAFYLCASSIEGAETEAFFGQGTRLTVV.

This clonotype was counted a few times. The chain links TRBV10-3 to TRBJ1-3, with D unclear. Germline V gene sequence: CDR1 ENHRY, CDR2 SYGVKD. V lost 0 bases and J lost 4, with 10 bases in between. This CDR3 comprises 15 residues. CDR3 amino acids: CAISESSFGGNTIYF. CDR3 sequence (DNA): TGTGCCATCAGTGAGTCGTCGTTCGGAGGAAACACCATATATTTT.

This clonotype was observed a few times. The chain carries TRBV6-5 and TRBJ2-2; perhaps TRBD1 as D (6 bases). Trimming shortened V by 7 bases and J by 5 bases, and 17 bases separated the two germline ends. In germline, CDR1 is MNHEY, CDR2 SVGAGI. The CDR3 loop spans 15 amino acids. The CDR3 here is CASTGARGRTGELFF. The CDR3 DNA sequence: TGTGCCAGCACCGGCGCCAGGGGAAGAACCGGGGAGCTGTTTTTT.

This clonotype was recorded once. The chain links TRBV6-2 or TRBV6-3 to TRBJ1-2, with 7 bases identical to TRBD1. The CDR3 contains 14 residues. Trimming cost V 6 bases and J 4 bases; bases outside gene matches: 8. Germline V lookup: CDR1 MNHEY, CDR2 SVGEGT. The CDR3 loop reads CASSTGASSYGYTF. Written as DNA, the CDR3 is TGTGCCAGCAGCACAGGGGCTTCAAGCTATGGCTACACCTTC.

This clonotype was seen a handful of times. The rearrangement joins TRBV7-2 to TRBJ1-3, with unresolved D. V was trimmed by 2 bases and J by 7 bases, leaving 15 bases between them. Germline CDR1 SGHTA, CDR2 FQGNSA. This CDR3 contains 15 residues. CDR3 bases: TGTGCCAGCAGCTTAACAGCGGCTTCGTTGAACACCATATATTTT. Residues: CASSLTAASLNTIYF. Based on the CDR3 plus reference TRBV7-2 and TRBJ1-3, the full variable domain is GAGVSQSPSNKVTEKGKDVELRCDPISGHTALYWYRQSLGQGLEFLIYFQGNSAPDKSGLPSDRFSAERTGGSVSTLTIQRTQQEDSAVYLCASSLTAASLNTIYFGEGSWLTVV.

This clonotype was observed many times. The chain combines TRBV15 with TRBJ2-2; 7 positions match TRBD2. The CDR3 has 16 amino acids. The J segment lost 0 bases and the V segment lost 6 bases, leaving 7 bases of the junction unmatched. Germline lookup yields CDR1 LNHNV and CDR2 YYDKDF (reference sequence). The CDR3 reads CATRKTSVSNTGELFF. In nucleotides, the CDR3 is TGTGCCACCAGGAAAACTAGCGTATCGAACACCGGGGAGCTGTTTTTT.

A remark on this clonotype: A much larger clone is a single base away; this may be a read error. The chain has TRBV10-3 and TRBJ2-7; perhaps D is TRBD1 or TRBD2 (5 bases each). V was cut by 6 bases and J by 6 bases, with 18 bases left in between. This CDR3 has 14 amino acids. Germline V gene data show CDR1 as ENHRY and CDR2 as SYGVKD. Written as DNA, the CDR3 is TGTGCCATCAGAACCGGGACCGGCGTTCCCGAGCAGTACTTC. It yields the protein CAIRTGTGVPEQYF.

The count of this clonotype is one. The genes are TRBV4-2 and TRBJ1-4; D gene ambiguous. V was pared by 2 bases and J by 5 bases, with 12 bases between. The V gene's germline CDR1 is LGHNA and CDR2 YNFKEQ. CDR3 length equals 15 residues. The CDR3 loop is CASSQTDGLNEKLFF. The DNA of the CDR3 is TGTGCCAGCAGCCAAACAGACGGACTAAATGAAAAACTGTTTTTT.

This clonotype was detected many times. The chain employs TRBV19 and TRBJ2-7, with D tentatively TRBD2 (5 bases). Trimming cost V 3 bases and J 0 bases, with 9 bases left between them. The CDR3 has 14 amino acids. The germline V gene encodes CDR1 LNHDA and CDR2 SQIVND (reference sequence). Written as DNA, the CDR3 is TGTGCCAGTAGTATGAGGGTAAGCTCCTACGAGCAGTACTTC. This translates into CASSMRVSSYEQYF.

Ten or more counts support this clonotype. The chain is built from TRBV5-8 and TRBJ2-5; TRBD2 might be the D (6 bases). The ends were cut back, 4 bases at V and 5 bases at J, with 18 bases in the middle. The germline V gene encodes CDR1 SGHTS and CDR2 YDEGEE. CDR3 length: 15 amino acids. CDR3 sequence (DNA): TGTGCCAGCAGCCAATACCGGGACTTGGGGGAGACCCAGTACTTC. Protein sequence: CASSQYRDLGETQYF.

This clonotype turned up a few times. This chain uses TRBV10-3 with TRBJ2-3; 8 bases are a match to TRBD1. The J segment lost 3 bases and the V segment lost 5 bases, leaving 10 bases of the junction unmatched. The germline gives CDR1 ENHRY, CDR2 SYGVKD. This CDR3 contains 16 residues. The CDR3 DNA reads TGTGCCATCAGTACACGGCCGGGACAGGAGACAGATACGCAGTATTTT. Protein: CAISTRPGQETDTQYF.

In the case of this clonotype: Germline and junction disagree at one end, which may indicate a read error. V usage is TRBV7-7 and J usage is TRBJ2-5; 9 nucleotides agree with TRBD1. This CDR3 has 15 amino acids. Germline V gives CDR1 SSHAT, CDR2 FNYEAQ (reference sequence). The CDR3 region is CASSVGQGVQETQYF. The CDR3 DNA follows: TGTGCTAGCAGCGTGGGACAGGGAGTCCAAGAGACCCAGTACTTC.

The chain carries TRBV29-1 and TRBJ2-5, with a possible D match to TRBD1 (6 bases). Trimming cost V 4 bases and J 5 bases, with 11 bases left between them. Germline CDR1 and CDR2: SQVTM and ANQGSEA. This CDR3 is 12 amino acids long. CDR3 DNA sequence: TGCAGCGTTGTGGGGGCTAGCGAGACCCAGTACTTC. Residues: CSVVGASETQYF.

This chain links TRBV7-9 with TRBJ2-7; TRBD2 agrees at 8 bases. Germline lookup yields CDR1 SEHNR and CDR2 FQNEAQ (reference sequence). J lost 6 bases, V lost 3 bases, and 7 bases had no gene match. This CDR3 spans 14 amino acids. The CDR3 reads CASSLSGGPREQYF. The CDR3 DNA reads as TGTGCCAGCAGCTTGTCGGGAGGGCCTCGCGAGCAGTACTTC.

This rearrangement joins TRBV14 to TRBJ1-1; D is possibly TRBD1 (6 bases). The CDR3 has 14 residues. Trimming shortened V by 2 bases and J by 4 bases, and 11 bases separated the two germline ends. Germline V CDR1 and CDR2: SGHDN, FVKESK. The CDR3 sequence is CASSQQGRVTEAFF. The CDR3, as DNA: TGTGCCAGCAGCCAACAGGGGAGAGTCACTGAAGCTTTCTTT.

This clonotype turned up a few times. J is TRBJ2-1 and V is TRBV15; 10 bases are a match to TRBD2. CDR1 is LNHNV, CDR2 YYDKDF, per germline (reference sequence). CDR3 size: 16 residues. Trimming removed 2 bases from V and 7 bases from J; junction bases left unmatched: 8. The CDR3 region is CATSRQAGGHSNEQFF. DNA of the CDR3: TGTGCCACCAGCAGACAAGCGGGAGGGCATAGTAATGAGCAGTTCTTC.

The chain combines TRBV25-1 with TRBJ2-7, with 9 bases lining up with TRBD2. Germline V lookup: CDR1 MGHDK, CDR2 SYGVNS. The length of the CDR3 is 18 residues. V was pared by 3 bases and J by 5 bases, with 17 bases of the junction left unmatched. Here the CDR3 DNA reads TGTGCCAGCAGTGATAATAGCGGGAGTGGCGTACCGCCCCACGAGCAGTACTTC. Protein sequence: CASSDNSGSGVPPHEQYF.

This clonotype was observed a handful of times. The chain uses TRBV10-3 and TRBJ2-7, with D tentatively TRBD1 (5 bases). The CDR3 sequence is 15 residues long. Germline CDR1 and CDR2: ENHRY and SYGVKD. Trimming took off 0 bases at V and 5 bases at J, with 14 bases between the two ends. The CDR3 protein is CAISESPSDIDEQYF. CDR3 coding DNA: TGTGCCATCAGTGAGTCGCCGTCGGACATCGACGAGCAGTACTTC.

This clonotype was recorded at least ten times. The rearrangement links TRBV11-2 to TRBJ2-7, with a weak D call TRBD1 (6 bases). The CDR3 contains 15 residues. Trimming removed 5 bases from V and 3 bases from J, with 17 bases in between. Germline CDR1 is SGHAT and CDR2 is FQNNGV. The CDR3 DNA reads as TGTGCCAGCAGCCGTATACAGGGAAAGGGCTACGAGCAGTACTTC. Residues: CASSRIQGKGYEQYF.

This clonotype was observed a single time. J is TRBJ1-5 and V is TRBV30; no clear D. Germline V gene data show CDR1 as GTSNPN and CDR2 as SVGIG (reference sequence). The CDR3 spans 13 residues. Trimming pared 0 bases from V and 4 bases from J, leaving 7 bases between. The CDR3 nucleotides are TGTGCCTGGAGTGTAGAAGATAATCAGCCCCAGCATTTT. This encodes CAWSVEDNQPQHF.